The clone carrying this T cell receptor (beta chain) was recorded a few times. These data are taken from a study of blood T cell repertoires in COVID-19. Overall study: COVID-19 samples, acute and convalescent, were from the United States, Italy and Spain. PBMCs, B-cell-depleted T cells, or T cells provided the cDNA or gDNA that made up the material.

This CDR3 is 15 amino acids long. Germline CDR1 reads SNHLY; CDR2 reads FYNNEI. The V gene end was trimmed by 6 bases and the J gene end by 4 bases; junction bases not matched to a gene: 10. Repertoires were generated with immunoSEQ multiplex PCR, while TCRdb's copy carries only in-frame clones and drops some. The profile shows more than 300,000 clones, around 90% of them singletons. Recruited during active infection, patients (from Seattle) were subsequently followed longitudinally. The specimen sequenced was peripheral blood. The source is a woman aged 40 to 50 with COVID-19, enrolled during active disease. The chain employs TRBV2 and TRBJ2-7, with 9 positions matching TRBD1. DNA for the CDR3: TGTGCCAGCAGGACCGAACCAGGACAGGGGTACGAGCAGTACTTC. Protein product: CASRTEPGQGYEQYF.